Included here is one TCR beta chain sequence, with context. Its matching antigen is unknown. The length of the CDR3 is 14 residues. Deletions cut 2 bases from V and 3 bases from J, with 8 bases between. CDR1 is SEHNR, CDR2 FQNEAQ, per germline (reference sequence). The data belong to a study of cytomegalovirus exposure and HLA in healthy donors. Overall study results and limits: Later analysis indicated greater clonal expansion among HLA-associated TCR beta chains than among equally common other chains. Information on immune exposure was restricted to one variable (CMV serostatus).

PCR involved 60 Vbeta and 13 Jbeta primers. Generated by immunoSEQ multiplex PCR, the TCRdb table keeps only in-frame clones and is missing some. The sample carries 100,000 or so clones, around 84% recorded once. The specimen sequenced was PBMCs. This rearrangement joins TRBV7-9 to TRBJ1-3, with a possible D match to TRBD1 (5 bases). The clonotype was recovered from a woman aged 40 to 55 in good health and CMV-seropositive. The CDR3 reads CASSLQGVGNTIYF. Here the CDR3 DNA reads TGTGCCAGCAGCTTACAGGGTGTTGGAAACACCATATATTTT.